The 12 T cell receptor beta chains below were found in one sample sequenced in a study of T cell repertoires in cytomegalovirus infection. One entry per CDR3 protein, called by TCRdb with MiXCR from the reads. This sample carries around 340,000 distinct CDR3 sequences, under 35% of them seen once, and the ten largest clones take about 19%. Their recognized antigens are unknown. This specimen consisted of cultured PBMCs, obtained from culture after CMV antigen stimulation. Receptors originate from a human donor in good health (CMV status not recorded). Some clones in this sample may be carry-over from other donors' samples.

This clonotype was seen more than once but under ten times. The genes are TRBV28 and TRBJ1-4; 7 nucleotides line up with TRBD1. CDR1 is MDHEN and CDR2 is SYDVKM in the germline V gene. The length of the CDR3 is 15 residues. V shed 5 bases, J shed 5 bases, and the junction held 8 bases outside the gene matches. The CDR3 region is CASSLPTGVNEKLFF. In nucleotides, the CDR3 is TGTGCCAGCAGTCTACCAACAGGGGTAAATGAAAAACTGTTTTTT.

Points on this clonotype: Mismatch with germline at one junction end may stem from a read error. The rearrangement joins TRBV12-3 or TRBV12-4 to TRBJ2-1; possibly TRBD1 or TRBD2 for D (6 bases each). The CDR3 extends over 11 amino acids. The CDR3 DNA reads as TGTGCCAGCAGTTTGGCGGGACAACCTGCCTTC. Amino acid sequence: CASSLAGQPAF.

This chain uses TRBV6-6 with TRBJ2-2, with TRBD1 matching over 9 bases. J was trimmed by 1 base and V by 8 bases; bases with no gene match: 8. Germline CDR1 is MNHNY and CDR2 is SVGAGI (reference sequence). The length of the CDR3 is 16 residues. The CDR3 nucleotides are TGTGCCAGCCCCCCTTCGGACAGGGGGAACACCGGGGAGCTGTTTTTT. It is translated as CASPPSDRGNTGELFF.

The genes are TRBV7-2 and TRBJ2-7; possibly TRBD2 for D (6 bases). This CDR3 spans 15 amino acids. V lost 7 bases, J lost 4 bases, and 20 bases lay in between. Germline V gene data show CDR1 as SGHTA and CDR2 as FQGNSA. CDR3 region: CASTEGAGRRYEQYF. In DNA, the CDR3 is TGTGCCAGCACAGAAGGGGCGGGAAGGAGGTACGAGCAGTACTTC.

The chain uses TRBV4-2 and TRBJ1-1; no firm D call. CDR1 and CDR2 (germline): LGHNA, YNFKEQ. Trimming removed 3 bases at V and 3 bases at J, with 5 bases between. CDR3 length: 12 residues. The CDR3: CASSHQDTEAFF. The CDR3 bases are TGTGCCAGCAGCCACCAGGACACTGAAGCTTTCTTT.

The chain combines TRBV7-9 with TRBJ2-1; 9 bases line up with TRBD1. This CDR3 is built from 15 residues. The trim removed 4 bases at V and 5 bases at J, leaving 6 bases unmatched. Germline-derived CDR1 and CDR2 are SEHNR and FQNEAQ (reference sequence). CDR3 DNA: TGTGCCAGCAGCTCCCGGGACAGGGTTAACAATGAGCAGTTCTTC. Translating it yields CASSSRDRVNNEQFF.

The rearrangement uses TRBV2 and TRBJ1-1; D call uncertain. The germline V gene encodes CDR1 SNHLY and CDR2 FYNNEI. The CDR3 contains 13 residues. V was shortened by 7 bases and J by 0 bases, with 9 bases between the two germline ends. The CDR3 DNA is TGTGCCAGCACACGACTCCTGAACACTGAAGCTTTCTTT. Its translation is CASTRLLNTEAFF.

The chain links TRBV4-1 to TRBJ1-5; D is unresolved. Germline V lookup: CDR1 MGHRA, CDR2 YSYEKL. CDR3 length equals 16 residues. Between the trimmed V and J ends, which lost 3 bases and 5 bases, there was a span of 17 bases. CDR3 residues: CASSQRQDRGYQPQHF. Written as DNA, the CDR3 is TGCGCCAGCAGCCAGCGGCAGGACCGTGGCTATCAGCCCCAGCATTTT.

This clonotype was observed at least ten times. CDR3 sequence (DNA): TGTGCCAGCAGCTTAGTCGGACTAGACTACTACGAGCAGTACTTC. Translating it yields CASSLVGLDYYEQYF. This chain uses TRBV7-2 with TRBJ2-7; 7 bases are shared with TRBD2. The CDR3 is 15 residues long. Germline loops: CDR1 SGHTA, CDR2 FQGNSA. V shed 1 base and J 3 bases; nucleotides not matched to a gene: 6.

This CDR3 reads CASSLQGSGELFF. For the CDR3, the DNA is TGCGCCAGCAGCTTACAGGGATCCGGGGAGCTGTTTTTT. The chain has TRBV5-1 and TRBJ2-2, with a possible D match to TRBD1 (6 bases). CDR1 SGHRS and CDR2 YFSETQ come from the germline V gene. The CDR3 spans 13 residues. V was clipped by 2 bases and J by 6 bases, with 8 bases between them. Together with reference TRBV5-1 and TRBJ2-2, the CDR3 gives the full variable domain: KAGVTQTPRYLIKTRGQQVTLSCSPISGHRSVSWYQQTPGQGLQFLFEYFSETQRNKGNFPGRFSGRQFSNSRSEMNVSTLELGDSALYLCASSLQGSGELFFGEGSRLTVL.

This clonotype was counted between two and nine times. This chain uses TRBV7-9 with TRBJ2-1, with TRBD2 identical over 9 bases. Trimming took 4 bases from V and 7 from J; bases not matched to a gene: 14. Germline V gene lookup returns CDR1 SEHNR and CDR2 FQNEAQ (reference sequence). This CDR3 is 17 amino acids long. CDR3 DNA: TGTGCCAGCAGCTCGCCAAACTTTAGCGGGAGAAGGAATGAGCAGTTCTTC. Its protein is CASSSPNFSGRRNEQFF.

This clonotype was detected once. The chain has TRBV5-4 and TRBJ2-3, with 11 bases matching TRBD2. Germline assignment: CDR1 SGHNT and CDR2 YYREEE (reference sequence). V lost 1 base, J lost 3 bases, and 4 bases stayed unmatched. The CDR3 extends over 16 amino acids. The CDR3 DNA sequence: TGTGCCAGCAGCTTGAAACTAGCGGGAGCTACAGATACGCAGTATTTT. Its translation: CASSLKLAGATDTQYF.